This passage covers 30 T cell receptor beta chains from one sample sequenced in a study of cytomegalovirus exposure and HLA in healthy donors. 60 Vbeta and 13 Jbeta primers were used in PCR. Profiled with immunoSEQ multiplex PCR; TCRdb holds only in-frame clones, not every one. Found here are 90,000 to 100,000 clones, around 70% of them singletons; the top ten hold roughly 2.5%. The sample comprised PBMCs. The receptors here all came from a man aged 50 to 59 in good health and CMV-seronegative.

The gene calls are TRBV19 and TRBJ2-7; D possibly corresponds to TRBD1 (6 bases). V was pared by 4 bases and J by 5 bases, with 15 bases between. The CDR3 spans 14 residues. Germline V gene data show CDR1 as LNHDA and CDR2 as SQIVND (reference sequence). The CDR3 reads CASSRAGVFHEQYF. The CDR3 DNA reads as TGTGCCAGTAGTAGGGCAGGGGTATTCCACGAGCAGTACTTC.

This clone came up a few times. The chain carries TRBV10-3 and TRBJ2-2; tentatively, D is TRBD2 (5 bases). This CDR3 spans 13 amino acids. With 8 bases removed from V and 9 bases from J, the gap between germline ends came to 16 bases. Germline CDR1 is ENHRY and CDR2 is SYGVKD. This CDR3 is CAIAYAAGRELFF. The CDR3 DNA is TGTGCCATCGCCTACGCCGCGGGCCGGGAGCTGTTTTTT.

The chain recombines TRBV5-1 with TRBJ2-6; 7 bases align to TRBD2. The CDR3 totals 19 residues. V was clipped by 0 bases and J by 3 bases; unmatched bases: 12. CDR1 is SGHRS, CDR2 YFSETQ, per germline. In DNA, the CDR3 is TGCGCCAGCAGCTTGGGTCGGGGGGTACCCGTTAGTGGGGCCAACGTCCTGACTTTC. Protein product: CASSLGRGVPVSGANVLTF.

Details on this clone: A junction boundary mismatches the germline segment, possibly from a read error. CDR3 loop: CSSGGLAGGRNEQFF. The CDR3 DNA sequence: TGTTCCAGCGGGGGGCTAGCGGGAGGTAGGAATGAGCAGTTCTTC. This rearrangement joins TRBV7-9 to TRBJ2-1; the match to TRBD2 covers 11 bases. The CDR3 extends over 15 amino acids. Germline values: CDR1 SEHNR, CDR2 FQNEAQ (reference sequence).

V usage is TRBV7-2 and J usage is TRBJ2-7, with D possibly being TRBD1 (7 bases). The CDR3 extends over 15 amino acids. Trimming removed 3 bases from V and 3 bases from J, with 15 bases in between. Germline CDR1 SGHTA, CDR2 FQGNSA. The CDR3 DNA follows: TGTGCCAGCAGCTTGGGCGGGACAGCTCTCTACGAGCAGTACTTC. Translation gives CASSLGGTALYEQYF.

This rearrangement joins TRBV7-6 to TRBJ2-1, with D possibly being TRBD1 (6 bases). In germline, CDR1 is SGHVS, CDR2 FNYEAQ. CDR3 length: 19 residues. V lost 2 bases and J 6 bases, leaving 26 bases between the germline ends. CDR3 loop: CASSLSKNRAQSRGNEQFF. DNA of the CDR3: TGTGCCAGCAGCTTATCCAAGAACAGGGCCCAATCCCGGGGCAATGAGCAGTTCTTC. Full variable domain (outside the CDR3, taken from reference TRBV7-6 and TRBJ2-1): GAGVSQSPRYKVTKRGQDVALRCDPISGHVSLYWYRQALGQGPEFLTYFNYEAQQDKSGLPNDRFSAERPEGSISTLTIQRTEQRDSAMYRCASSLSKNRAQSRGNEQFFGPGTRLTVL.

This chain connects TRBV7-2 to TRBJ2-1; 13 nucleotides align to TRBD2. J gave up 7 bases and V 4 bases, and 4 bases lay outside the gene matches. Per germline, CDR1 SGHTA and CDR2 FQGNSA. The CDR3 runs to 15 residues. DNA of the CDR3: TGTGCCAGCAGCTCGCGGACTAGCGGGGGTAATGAGCAGTTCTTC. This translates into CASSSRTSGGNEQFF. Supplemented by reference TRBV7-2 and TRBJ2-1, the full variable domain reads GAGVSQSPSNKVTEKGKDVELRCDPISGHTALYWYRQSLGQGLEFLIYFQGNSAPDKSGLPSDRFSAERTGGSVSTLTIQRTQQEDSAVYLCASSSRTSGGNEQFFGPGTRLTVL.

The chain combines TRBV14 with TRBJ1-1, with no clear D. The CDR3 length is 17 residues. V lost 0 bases and J 6 bases, leaving 20 bases between the germline ends. The germline V gene encodes CDR1 SGHDN and CDR2 FVKESK. The CDR3 reads CASSQERLTPGRSEAFF. The CDR3 nucleotides read TGTGCCAGCAGCCAAGAGCGTCTGACCCCGGGTCGTTCTGAAGCTTTCTTT.

J is TRBJ2-3 and V is TRBV18; D remains ambiguous. There are 11 residues in the CDR3. Germline CDR1 KGHSH, CDR2 LQKENI. V lost 2 bases, J lost 10 bases, and 7 bases lay in between. The CDR3 loop reads CASSPSEAQYF. The DNA of the CDR3 is TGTGCCAGCTCACCATCTGAGGCGCAGTATTTT.

The chain couples TRBV7-9 to TRBJ2-1; 7 bases agree with TRBD1. The ends lost 4 bases at V and 8 bases at J; junction bases unmatched: 8. The CDR3 is 14 residues long. Looked up from germline, CDR1 is SEHNR and CDR2 is FQNEAQ (reference sequence). The CDR3 loop reads CASSWGQPLDEQFF. DNA of the CDR3: TGTGCCAGCAGCTGGGGACAGCCCTTGGATGAGCAGTTCTTC.

The chain joins TRBV9 to TRBJ2-3; no clear D. Germline CDR1 is SGDLS and CDR2 is YYNGEE. V lost 0 bases, J lost 0 bases, and 11 bases lay in between. This CDR3 is built from 16 residues. As DNA, the CDR3 is TGTGCCAGCAGCGTAGGAGGAACTGCTAGCACAGATACGCAGTATTTT. Translation gives CASSVGGTASTDTQYF. Using reference TRBV9 and TRBJ2-3 for the parts outside the CDR3, the full variable domain is DSGVTQTPKHLITATGQRVTLRCSPRSGDLSVYWYQQSLDQGLQFLIQYYNGEERAKGNILERFSAQQFPDLHSELNLSSLELGDSALYFCASSVGGTASTDTQYFGPGTRLTVL.

This chain connects TRBV7-9 to TRBJ1-1; tentatively, D is TRBD1 (6 bases). The V gene's germline CDR1 is SEHNR and CDR2 FQNEAQ (reference sequence). V was cut by 5 bases and J by 6 bases, with 19 bases left in between. The CDR3 has 15 residues. In DNA, the CDR3 is TGTGCCAGCAGCATTACAGGGTCCGGATTTTCTGAAGCTTTCTTT. Translating it yields CASSITGSGFSEAFF.

The chain combines TRBV6-6 with TRBJ1-1, with D unresolved. CDR1 is MNHNY and CDR2 is SVGAGI in the germline V gene (reference sequence). V dropped 1 base and J dropped 3 bases, with 9 bases sitting between them. The CDR3 has 14 amino acids. Written as DNA, the CDR3 is TGTGCCAGCAGTTACTATACACCTGACACTGAAGCTTTCTTT. It specifies CASSYYTPDTEAFF.

This chain connects TRBV18 to TRBJ1-5; unclear D gene. Per germline, CDR1 KGHSH and CDR2 LQKENI. The V gene lost 6 bases and the J gene lost 2 bases, with 11 bases spanning the gap. This CDR3 has 14 residues. CDR3 DNA: TGTGCCAGCTCCGATTTAGAGGGCAATCAGCCCCAGCATTTT. It yields the protein CASSDLEGNQPQHF.

The chain links TRBV5-4 to TRBJ2-5; 10 bases line up with TRBD2. The J call is uncertain, as TRBJ2-7 better fits the DNA end. Germline CDR1 and CDR2: SGHNT and YYREEE (reference sequence). The CDR3 runs 14 residues. CDR3 DNA: TGTGCCAGCAGCCGAGGACTAGCGGATTACGAGCAGTACTTC. Residues: CASSRGLADYEQYF.

The chain joins TRBV5-6 to TRBJ2-7; 7 nucleotides line up with TRBD1. Germline loops: CDR1 SGHDT, CDR2 YYEEEE. V shed 8 bases and J 0 bases; nucleotides not matched to a gene: 8. The CDR3 totals 14 residues. Here the CDR3 reads CASTHRGTSYEQYF. CDR3 DNA sequence: TGTGCCAGTACTCACAGGGGAACCTCCTACGAGCAGTACTTC.

The rearrangement links TRBV30 to TRBJ1-1; no reliable D call. Between the trimmed V and J ends, which lost 2 bases and 5 bases, there was a span of 12 bases. CDR1 is GTSNPN, CDR2 SVGIG, per germline (reference sequence). The CDR3 spans 13 residues. This CDR3 reads CAWSFSRYTEAFF. DNA of the CDR3: TGTGCCTGGAGTTTTTCTCGGTATACTGAAGCTTTCTTT.

V usage is TRBV5-5 and J usage is TRBJ1-4, with 7 bases fitting TRBD1. V lost 6 bases, J lost 5 bases, and 10 bases stayed unmatched. This CDR3 is built from 15 residues. Per germline, CDR1 SGHKS and CDR2 YYEKEE (reference sequence). CDR3 nucleotide sequence: TGTGCCAGCATAAAAGACGGGACAGCAAATGAAAAACTGTTTTTT. Translation gives CASIKDGTANEKLFF.

This chain links TRBV2 with TRBJ1-1; D gene unclear. This CDR3 has 15 amino acids. Germline values: CDR1 SNHLY, CDR2 FYNNEI. V was shortened by 5 bases and J by 4 bases, with 17 bases between the two germline ends. The CDR3 DNA sequence: TGTGCCAGCAGTATGGCCCGGCGGGGTGGCACTGAAGCTTTCTTT. Residues: CASSMARRGGTEAFF. Full variable domain (missing parts from reference TRBV2 and TRBJ1-1): EPEVTQTPSHQVTQMGQEVILRCVPISNHLYFYWYRQILGQKVEFLVSFYNNEISEKSEIFDDQFSVERPDGSNFTLKIRSTKLEDSAMYFCASSMARRGGTEAFFGQGTRLTVV.

J is TRBJ1-5 and V is TRBV10-1; D remains ambiguous. This CDR3 comprises 13 residues. Germline CDR1 WNHNN, CDR2 SYGVQD (reference sequence). With 2 bases removed from V and 7 bases from J, the gap between germline ends came to 9 bases. The CDR3 loop reads CASSEERAQPQHF. CDR3 nucleotides: TGCGCCAGCAGTGAGGAGAGGGCGCAGCCCCAGCATTTT.

V and J are TRBV27 and TRBJ2-5; D is possibly TRBD2 (5 bases). The DNA end lines up better with TRBJ2-7; the J call may be wrong. The CDR3 runs 12 residues. Germline CDR1 reads MNHEY; CDR2 reads SMNVEV (reference sequence). CDR3 coding DNA: TGTGCCAGCACCGGCTCGGGGTACGAGCAGTACTTC. This codes for CASTGSGYEQYF.

V usage is TRBV5-1 and J usage is TRBJ2-7; 8 bases are a match to TRBD1. This CDR3 comprises 15 residues. Germline-derived CDR1 and CDR2 are SGHRS and YFSETQ. Trimming removed 0 bases from V and 2 bases from J; junction bases left unmatched: 4. CDR3 DNA: TGCGCCAGCAGCTTGGGAAGGACAGGGCCCTACGAGCAGTACTTC. It is translated as CASSLGRTGPYEQYF.

In DNA form, the CDR3 reads TGTGCCAGCAGTCGGGACAGGGGAGCCTATGGCTACACCTTC. It translates to CASSRDRGAYGYTF. The chain has TRBV6-4 and TRBJ1-2; 10 bases match TRBD1. The germline gives CDR1 MRHNA, CDR2 SNTAGT. The length of the CDR3 is 14 residues. V lost 5 bases and J lost 4; bases outside the gene matches: 4.

The chain joins TRBV7-9 to TRBJ1-1; 8 nucleotides agree with TRBD1. The V segment lost 5 bases and the J segment 1 base; nucleotides outside the gene matches: 6. This CDR3 has 15 amino acids. The V gene's germline CDR1 is SEHNR and CDR2 FQNEAQ (reference sequence). The DNA for the CDR3 is TGTGCCAGCAGCGATCGGGACAGGTCGAACACTGAAGCTTTCTTT. As protein: CASSDRDRSNTEAFF.

The genes are TRBV29-1 and TRBJ2-7, with 9 bases aligning to TRBD2. Looked up from germline, CDR1 is SQVTM and CDR2 is ANQGSEA. The CDR3 is 16 amino acids. Trimming at V came to 6 bases and at J to 0 bases, leaving 12 bases not matched to a gene. CDR3 region: CSVRRGGSGGSYEQYF. Here the CDR3 DNA reads TGCAGCGTCCGTAGGGGGGGTAGCGGGGGCTCCTACGAGCAGTACTTC.

The chain links TRBV28 to TRBJ2-7; TRBD2 agrees at 10 bases. The CDR3 extends over 16 amino acids. Germline trimming cut 4 bases from V and 1 base from J; bases unmatched to any gene: 7. Germline CDR1 is MDHEN and CDR2 is SYDVKM. CDR3 loop: CASSYSSGGQSYEQYF. In nucleotides, the CDR3 is TGTGCCAGCAGTTATTCTAGCGGGGGCCAGTCCTACGAGCAGTACTTC. Drawing the rest from reference TRBV28 and TRBJ2-7, the complete variable domain is DVKVTQSSRYLVKRTGEKVFLECVQDMDHENMFWYRQDPGLGLRLIYFSYDVKMKEKGDIPEGYSVSREKKERFSLILESASTNQTSMYLCASSYSSGGQSYEQYFGPGTRLTVT.

The gene calls are TRBV30 and TRBJ1-4, with D tentatively TRBD1 (6 bases). Germline assignment: CDR1 GTSNPN and CDR2 SVGIG (reference sequence). The CDR3 length is 14 residues. The V end lost 1 base, the J end lost 6 bases, and 12 bases lay between the germline ends. DNA of the CDR3: TGTGCCTGGAGTGGGGGACATCGGGATGAAAAACTGTTTTTT. Its protein is CAWSGGHRDEKLFF.

This sequence joins TRBV30 and TRBJ1-4, with TRBD1 matching 7 bases. Germline trimming cut 3 bases from V and 8 bases from J; bases unmatched to any gene: 12. The germline V gene encodes CDR1 GTSNPN and CDR2 SVGIG (reference sequence). This CDR3 comprises 15 residues. Here the CDR3 DNA reads TGTGCCTGGAGCAGAAACAGGGGAGTAGGGGAAAAACTGTTTTTT. Translated: CAWSRNRGVGEKLFF.

In this sample, this clone turned up a few times. The chain recombines TRBV7-9 with TRBJ1-6; D is uncertain. The length of the CDR3 is 15 residues. The V gene's germline CDR1 is SEHNR and CDR2 FQNEAQ (reference sequence). V lost 1 base to trimming and J lost 9 bases, with 13 bases between them. This chain's CDR3 is CASSLVDKLTSPLHF. DNA of the CDR3: TGTGCCAGCAGCTTAGTAGACAAGTTGACTTCACCCCTCCACTTT.

In this sample, this clone turned up once. V gene TRBV7-9 combines with J gene TRBJ2-5; 7 bases agree with TRBD1. This CDR3 has 15 amino acids. Germline V gene lookup returns CDR1 SEHNR and CDR2 FQNEAQ (reference sequence). V lost 5 bases and J lost 5; bases outside the gene matches: 11. CDR3 in DNA: TGTGCCAGCAGCCCCGGGACAGCGCCACGGGAGACCCAGTACTTC. Translated, it gives CASSPGTAPRETQYF.